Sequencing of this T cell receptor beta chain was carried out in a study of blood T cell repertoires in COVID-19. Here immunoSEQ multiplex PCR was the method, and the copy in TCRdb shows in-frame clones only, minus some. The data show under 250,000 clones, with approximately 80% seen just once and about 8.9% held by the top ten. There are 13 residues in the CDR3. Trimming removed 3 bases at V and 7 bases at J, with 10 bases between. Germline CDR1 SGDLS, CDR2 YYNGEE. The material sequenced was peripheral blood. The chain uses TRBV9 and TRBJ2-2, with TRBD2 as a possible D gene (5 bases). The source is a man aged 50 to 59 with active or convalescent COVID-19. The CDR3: CASSERTGGELFF. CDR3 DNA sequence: TGTGCCAGCAGCGAGCGGACCGGCGGGGAGCTGTTTTTT.